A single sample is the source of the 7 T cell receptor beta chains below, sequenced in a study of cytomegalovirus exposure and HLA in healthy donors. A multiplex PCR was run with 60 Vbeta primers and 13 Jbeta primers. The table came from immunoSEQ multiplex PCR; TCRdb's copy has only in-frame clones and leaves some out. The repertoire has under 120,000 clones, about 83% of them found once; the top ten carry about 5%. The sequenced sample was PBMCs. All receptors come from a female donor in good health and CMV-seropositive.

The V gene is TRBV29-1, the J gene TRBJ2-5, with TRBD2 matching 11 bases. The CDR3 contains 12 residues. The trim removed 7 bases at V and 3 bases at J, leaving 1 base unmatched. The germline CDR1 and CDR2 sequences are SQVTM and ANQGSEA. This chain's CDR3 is CSGSGGEETQYF. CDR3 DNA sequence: TGCAGCGGTAGCGGGGGGGAAGAGACCCAGTACTTC.

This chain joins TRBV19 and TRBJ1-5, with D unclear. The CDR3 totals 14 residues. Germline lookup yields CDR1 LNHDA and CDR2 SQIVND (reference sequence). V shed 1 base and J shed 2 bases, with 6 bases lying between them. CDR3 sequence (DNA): TGTGCCAGTAGTATAGTCCGGGGCAATCAGCCCCAGCATTTT. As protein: CASSIVRGNQPQHF.

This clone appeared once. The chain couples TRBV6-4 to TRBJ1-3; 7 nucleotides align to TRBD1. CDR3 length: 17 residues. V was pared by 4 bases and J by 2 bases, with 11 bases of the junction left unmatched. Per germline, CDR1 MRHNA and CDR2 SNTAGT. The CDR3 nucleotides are TGTGCCAGCAGTGCGAGGTTTCAGGGGGAGCCTGGAAACACCATATATTTT. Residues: CASSARFQGEPGNTIYF.

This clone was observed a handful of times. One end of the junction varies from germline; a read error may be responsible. The chain's CDR3 is CASTPRQWEKLFF. The DNA of the CDR3 is TGTGCCAGCACACCGAGACAATGGGAAAAACTGTTTTTT. This chain uses TRBV18 with TRBJ1-4, with D unclear. The CDR3 covers 13 residues. The germline V gene encodes CDR1 KGHSH and CDR2 LQKENI.

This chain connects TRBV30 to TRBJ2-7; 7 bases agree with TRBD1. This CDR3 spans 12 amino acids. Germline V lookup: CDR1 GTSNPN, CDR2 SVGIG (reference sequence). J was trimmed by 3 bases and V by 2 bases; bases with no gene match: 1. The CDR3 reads CAWSRQGYEQYF. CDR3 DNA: TGTGCCTGGAGTCGACAGGGCTACGAGCAGTACTTC.

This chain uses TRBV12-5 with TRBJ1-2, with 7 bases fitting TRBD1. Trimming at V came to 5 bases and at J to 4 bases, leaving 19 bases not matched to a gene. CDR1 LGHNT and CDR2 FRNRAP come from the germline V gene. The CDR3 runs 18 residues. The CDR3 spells CASGPEVRGPVGSYGYTF. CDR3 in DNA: TGTGCTAGTGGTCCTGAGGTGAGGGGGCCCGTTGGATCCTATGGCTACACCTTC. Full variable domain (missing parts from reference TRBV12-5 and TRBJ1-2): DARVTQTPRHKVTEMGQEVTMRCQPILGHNTVFWYRQTMMQGLELLAYFRNRAPLDDSGMPKDRFSAEMPDATLATLKIQPSEPRDSAVYFCASGPEVRGPVGSYGYTFGSGTRLTVV.

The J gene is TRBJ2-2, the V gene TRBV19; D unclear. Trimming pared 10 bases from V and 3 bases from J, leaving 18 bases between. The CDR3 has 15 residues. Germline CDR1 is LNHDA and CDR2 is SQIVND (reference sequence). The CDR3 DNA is TGTGCCACCTCTCCCCGGCGGAGACACACCGGGGAGCTGTTTTTT. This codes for CATSPRRRHTGELFF.